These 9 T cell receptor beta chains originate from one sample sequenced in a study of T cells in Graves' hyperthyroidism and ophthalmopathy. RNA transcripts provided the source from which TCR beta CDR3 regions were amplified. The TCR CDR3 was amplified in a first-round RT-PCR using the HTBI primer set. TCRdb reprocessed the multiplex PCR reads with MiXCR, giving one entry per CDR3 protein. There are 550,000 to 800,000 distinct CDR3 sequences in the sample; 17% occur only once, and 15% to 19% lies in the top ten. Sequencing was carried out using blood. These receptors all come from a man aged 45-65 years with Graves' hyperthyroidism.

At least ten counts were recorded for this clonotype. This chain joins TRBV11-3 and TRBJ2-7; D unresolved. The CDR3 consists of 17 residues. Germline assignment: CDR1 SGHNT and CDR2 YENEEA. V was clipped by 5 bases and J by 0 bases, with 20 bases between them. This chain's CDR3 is CASSPNSRLLSSYEQYF. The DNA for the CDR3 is TGTGCCAGCAGCCCTAACTCCAGACTTCTTAGCTCCTACGAGCAGTACTTC.

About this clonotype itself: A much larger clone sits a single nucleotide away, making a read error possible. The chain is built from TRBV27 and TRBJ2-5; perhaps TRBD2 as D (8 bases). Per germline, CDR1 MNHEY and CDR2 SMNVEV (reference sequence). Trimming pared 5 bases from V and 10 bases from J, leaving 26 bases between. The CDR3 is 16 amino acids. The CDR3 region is CASSPRQGPGLGDQYF. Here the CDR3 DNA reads TGTGCCAGCAGTCCCCGACAGGGACCGGGACTAGGAGACCAGTACTTC.

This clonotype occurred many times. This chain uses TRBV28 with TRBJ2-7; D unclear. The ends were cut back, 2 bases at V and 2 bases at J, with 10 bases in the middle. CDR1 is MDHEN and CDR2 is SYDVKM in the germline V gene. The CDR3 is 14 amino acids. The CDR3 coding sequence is TGTGCCAGCAGTTTACGTAGTACCGCCTACGAGCAGTACTTC. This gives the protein CASSLRSTAYEQYF. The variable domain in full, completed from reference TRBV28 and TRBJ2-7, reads DVKVTQSSRYLVKRTGEKVFLECVQDMDHENMFWYRQDPGLGLRLIYFSYDVKMKEKGDIPEGYSVSREKKERFSLILESASTNQTSMYLCASSLRSTAYEQYFGPGTRLTVT.

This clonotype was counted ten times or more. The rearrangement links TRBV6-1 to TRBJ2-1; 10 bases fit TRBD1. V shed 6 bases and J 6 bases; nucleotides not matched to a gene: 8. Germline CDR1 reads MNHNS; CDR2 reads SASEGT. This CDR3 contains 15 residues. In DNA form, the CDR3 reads TGTGCCAGCAGAGACAGGGGGCGGATTAGCAATGAGCAGTTCTTC. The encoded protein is CASRDRGRISNEQFF.

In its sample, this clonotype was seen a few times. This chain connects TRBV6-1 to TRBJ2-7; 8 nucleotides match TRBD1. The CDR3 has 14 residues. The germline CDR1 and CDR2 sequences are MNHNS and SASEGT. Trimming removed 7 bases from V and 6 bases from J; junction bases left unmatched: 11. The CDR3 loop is CASTIRGRTAEQYF. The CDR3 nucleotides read TGTGCCAGCACTATCAGGGGGCGGACGGCCGAGCAGTACTTC.

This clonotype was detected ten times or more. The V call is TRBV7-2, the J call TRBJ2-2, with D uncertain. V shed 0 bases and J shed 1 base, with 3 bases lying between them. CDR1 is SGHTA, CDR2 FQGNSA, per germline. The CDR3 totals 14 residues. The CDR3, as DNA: TGTGCCAGCAGCTTAGCCCTGAACACCGGGGAGCTGTTTTTT. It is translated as CASSLALNTGELFF.

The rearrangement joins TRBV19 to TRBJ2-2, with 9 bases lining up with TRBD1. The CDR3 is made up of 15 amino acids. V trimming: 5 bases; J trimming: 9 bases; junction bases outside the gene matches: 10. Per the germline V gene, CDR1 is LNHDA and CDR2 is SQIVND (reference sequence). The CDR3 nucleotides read TGTGCCAGTAGTTTTTATACAGGGGGCGAGAGGGAGCTGTTTTTT. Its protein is CASSFYTGGERELFF. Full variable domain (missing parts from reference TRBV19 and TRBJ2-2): DGGITQSPKYLFRKEGQNVTLSCEQNLNHDAMYWYRQDPGQGLRLIYYSQIVNDFQKGDIAEGYSVSREKKESFPLTVTSAQKNPTAFYLCASSFYTGGERELFFGEGSRLTVL.

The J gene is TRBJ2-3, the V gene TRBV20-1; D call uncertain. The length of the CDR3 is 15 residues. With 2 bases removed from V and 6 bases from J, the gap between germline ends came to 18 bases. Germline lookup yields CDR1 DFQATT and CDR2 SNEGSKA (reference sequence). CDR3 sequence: CSARISSRIRDTQYF. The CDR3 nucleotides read TGCAGTGCTAGAATCAGTTCTAGGATAAGGGATACGCAGTATTTT.

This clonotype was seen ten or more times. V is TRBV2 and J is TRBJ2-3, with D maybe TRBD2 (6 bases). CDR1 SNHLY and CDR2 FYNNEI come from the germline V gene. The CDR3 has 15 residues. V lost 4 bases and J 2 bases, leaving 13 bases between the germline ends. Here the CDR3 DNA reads TGTGCCAGCAGTGGTCAGGCGGGGTCCACAGATACGCAGTATTTT. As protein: CASSGQAGSTDTQYF.